These 25 T cell receptor beta chains were all obtained from the same sample, sequenced in a study of shared clonotypes between healthy human individuals. This table comes from immunoSEQ multiplex PCR, and its TCRdb copy is limited to in-frame clones, with some not included. This table has some 2.3 million clones, 85% to 95% appearing once. The source material was naive CD4+ T cells from PBMCs. Subset given: CD45RA+ positively selected. These receptors were taken from a man younger than 30 in good health. Some clones in this sample may be carry-over from other donors' samples.

This chain joins TRBV5-8 and TRBJ2-7; D is possibly TRBD2 (5 bases). With 2 bases removed from V and 0 bases from J, the gap between germline ends came to 12 bases. Germline V gene data show CDR1 as SGHTS and CDR2 as YDEGEE. The CDR3 extends over 15 amino acids. The CDR3 reads CASSFRGISSYEQYF. The CDR3 region has the DNA TGTGCCAGCAGCTTCCGGGGAATAAGCTCCTACGAGCAGTACTTC.

This rearrangement joins TRBV6-6 to TRBJ1-5; D remains unclear. Germline assignment: CDR1 MNHNY and CDR2 SVGAGI (reference sequence). The length of the CDR3 is 12 residues. Deletions cut 6 bases from V and 5 bases from J, with 8 bases between. The CDR3 loop is CASRKGDQPQHF. The CDR3 bases are TGTGCCAGCAGGAAAGGCGATCAGCCCCAGCATTTT.

The V and J genes are TRBV18 and TRBJ2-2; TRBD1 aligns across 12 bases. From germline, CDR1 is KGHSH and CDR2 LQKENI. Trimming cost V 8 bases and J 4 bases; bases outside gene matches: 8. The CDR3 loop spans 16 amino acids. CDR3 bases: TGTGCCAGCGCTTCCGGGACAGGGGGCGTCACCGGGGAGCTGTTTTTT. It translates to CASASGTGGVTGELFF.

CDR3 residues: CASSLVTSGGELFF. CDR3 DNA: TGCGCCAGCAGCTTGGTGACTAGCGGGGGGGAGCTGTTTTTT. The genes are TRBV5-1 and TRBJ2-2; TRBD2 matches at 10 bases. The CDR3 is made up of 14 amino acids. The germline V gene encodes CDR1 SGHRS and CDR2 YFSETQ. The V segment lost 0 bases and the J segment 8 bases; nucleotides outside the gene matches: 1.

The rearrangement joins TRBV10-3 to TRBJ1-1, with 7 bases that match TRBD1. Germline CDR1 and CDR2: ENHRY and SYGVKD. The CDR3 covers 13 residues. The trim removed 5 bases at V and 11 bases at J, leaving 11 bases unmatched. The CDR3: CAISPPNGQAAFF. DNA of the CDR3: TGTGCCATCAGTCCACCTAACGGACAGGCGGCTTTCTTT.

A note on this clone: Other DNA sequences in the same sample also yield this CDR3. V gene TRBV5-4 combines with J gene TRBJ2-7; D not resolved. The CDR3 sequence is 13 residues long. V lost 0 bases to trimming and J lost 2 bases, with 6 bases between them. Germline lookup yields CDR1 SGHNT and CDR2 YYREEE (reference sequence). The CDR3 sequence is CASSLDGAYEQYF. The CDR3 region has the DNA TGTGCCAGCAGCTTGGATGGGGCCTACGAGCAGTACTTC.

J is TRBJ2-5 and V is TRBV4-1; 10 bases line up with TRBD2. Trimming took 5 bases from V and 4 from J; bases not matched to a gene: 10. CDR3 length: 16 residues. Germline loops: CDR1 MGHRA, CDR2 YSYEKL. This CDR3 reads CASSYPGLAGAETQYF. For the CDR3, the DNA is TGCGCCAGCAGCTACCCGGGGCTAGCGGGAGCAGAGACCCAGTACTTC.

J is TRBJ2-7 and V is TRBV6-5; a possible D gene is TRBD2 (5 bases). Germline CDR1 reads MNHEY; CDR2 reads SVGAGI. The V gene lost 2 bases and the J gene lost 4 bases, with 12 bases spanning the gap. The CDR3 is 14 amino acids. CDR3 protein: CASSYDGRLYEQYF. The DNA of the CDR3 is TGTGCCAGCAGTTACGACGGGCGACTATACGAGCAGTACTTC.

Concerning this clone itself: Other DNA sequences in this specimen translate into the identical CDR3. The chain has TRBV9 and TRBJ2-5, with unresolved D. The germline V and J ends were trimmed by 0 bases and 5 bases, with 5 bases remaining between them. Germline CDR1 SGDLS, CDR2 YYNGEE. This CDR3 is built from 12 residues. The CDR3 loop reads CASSVDLETQYF. For the CDR3, the DNA is TGTGCCAGCAGCGTAGATCTGGAGACCCAGTACTTC. The full variable domain, rest sourced from reference TRBV9 and TRBJ2-5, is DSGVTQTPKHLITATGQRVTLRCSPRSGDLSVYWYQQSLDQGLQFLIQYYNGEERAKGNILERFSAQQFPDLHSELNLSSLELGDSALYFCASSVDLETQYFGPGTRLLVL.

The V gene is TRBV4-2, the J gene TRBJ1-2, with D unresolved. CDR3 size: 14 residues. The V gene lost 4 bases and the J gene lost 0 bases, with 9 bases spanning the gap. Germline CDR1 and CDR2: LGHNA and YNFKEQ. The CDR3 protein is CASSPDRSNYGYTF. The CDR3 bases are TGTGCCAGCAGCCCGGACCGATCTAACTATGGCTACACCTTC.

The rearrangement links TRBV4-2 to TRBJ2-2, with D unresolved. The CDR3 runs to 17 residues. V gave up 3 bases and J gave up 0 bases, with 14 bases separating them. Germline CDR1 and CDR2: LGHNA and YNFKEQ. Here the CDR3 reads CASSQDPQRTNTGELFF. DNA of the CDR3: TGTGCCAGCAGCCAGGATCCACAGAGAACGAACACCGGGGAGCTGTTTTTT.

V and J are TRBV10-3 and TRBJ1-2; TRBD1 matches at 8 bases. Trimming removed 2 bases from V and 4 bases from J; junction bases left unmatched: 9. The germline V gene has CDR1 ENHRY and CDR2 SYGVKD. This CDR3 spans 16 amino acids. The CDR3 region has the DNA TGTGCCATCAGTGAGGCCAGGGGGCGGACGATCTATGGCTACACCTTC. Encoded protein: CAISEARGRTIYGYTF.

The rearrangement uses TRBV28 and TRBJ2-7, with 8 bases lining up with TRBD2. Losses at the gene ends were 3 bases for V and 4 bases for J; bases not matched to a gene: 5. The CDR3 is made up of 14 amino acids. Germline lookup yields CDR1 MDHEN and CDR2 SYDVKM. Written as DNA, the CDR3 is TGTGCCAGCAGTTTTAGCGGGAACCGATACGAGCAGTACTTC. Its translation: CASSFSGNRYEQYF.

The chain is built from TRBV9 and TRBJ2-3; D remains ambiguous. The CDR3 covers 15 residues. Germline values: CDR1 SGDLS, CDR2 YYNGEE. V was shortened by 3 bases and J by 1 base, with 12 bases between the two germline ends. Written as DNA, the CDR3 is TGTGCCAGCAGCGGTGGGTTTCGGGGCACAGATACGCAGTATTTT. Protein product: CASSGGFRGTDTQYF.

This chain uses TRBV20-1 with TRBJ2-7, with D unresolved. Germline V lookup: CDR1 DFQATT, CDR2 SNEGSKA (reference sequence). CDR3 length: 10 amino acids. V was trimmed by 6 bases and J by 6 bases, leaving 9 bases between them. CDR3 protein: CSAHYFEQYF. CDR3 DNA: TGCAGTGCACACTACTTCGAGCAGTACTTC.

This chain connects TRBV11-3 to TRBJ2-2; 7 bases align to TRBD1. CDR3 size: 16 residues. The trim removed 1 base at V and 4 bases at J, leaving 6 bases unmatched. Per germline, CDR1 SGHNT and CDR2 YENEEA. The CDR3 region is CASSLGDRVSTGELFF. CDR3 nucleotide sequence: TGTGCCAGCAGCTTAGGCGACAGGGTATCCACCGGGGAGCTGTTTTTT.

Only one count was recorded for this clone. DNA for the CDR3: TGTGCCTCCTGGGGCGGGAACACCGGGGAGCTGTTTTTT. Its translation is CASWGGNTGELFF. This chain connects TRBV30 to TRBJ2-2, with a possible D match to TRBD1 (5 bases). V gave up 7 bases and J gave up 1 base, with 10 bases separating them. Germline assignment: CDR1 GTSNPN and CDR2 SVGIG (reference sequence). The CDR3 consists of 13 residues.

This chain uses TRBV7-9 with TRBJ2-7; D is possibly TRBD2 (5 bases). Looked up from germline, CDR1 is SEHNR and CDR2 is FQNEAQ (reference sequence). V lost 5 bases and J lost 6, with 20 bases in between. There are 15 residues in the CDR3. The chain's CDR3 is CASSQLGGGTSEQYF. CDR3 sequence (DNA): TGTGCCAGCAGCCAGCTAGGCGGAGGAACGTCCGAGCAGTACTTC.

The CDR3 coding sequence is TGTGCCAGCAGTGAACAGGTGGGGCGAGAAAAACTGTTTTTT. Its protein is CASSEQVGREKLFF. This sequence joins TRBV6-1 and TRBJ1-4; D is possibly TRBD1 (5 bases). V lost 2 bases and J lost 8, with 12 bases in between. Per the germline V gene, CDR1 is MNHNS and CDR2 is SASEGT. The CDR3 contains 14 residues.

V is TRBV6-6 and J is TRBJ2-7; 7 bases fit TRBD2. J was trimmed by 2 bases and V by 6 bases; bases with no gene match: 7. The CDR3 runs 14 residues. Looked up from germline, CDR1 is MNHNY and CDR2 is SVGAGI (reference sequence). CDR3 in amino acids: CASSYLAEPYEQYF. CDR3 nucleotides: TGTGCCAGCAGCTACCTAGCGGAGCCCTACGAGCAGTACTTC.

The chain joins TRBV16 to TRBJ1-4, with 9 bases lining up with TRBD1. Losses at the gene ends were 3 bases for V and 4 bases for J; bases not matched to a gene: 6. Per the germline V gene, CDR1 is KGHSY and CDR2 is FQNENV. The CDR3 is 16 residues long. The CDR3 DNA reads as TGTGCCAGCAGCCAGCTACAGGGGGCCTTTAATGAAAAACTGTTTTTT. As protein: CASSQLQGAFNEKLFF.

Only a few counts were recorded for this clone. This rearrangement joins TRBV2 to TRBJ2-2; D remains unclear. Germline values: CDR1 SNHLY, CDR2 FYNNEI. The CDR3 covers 12 residues. The V and J ends lost 6 bases and 6 bases respectively, with 8 bases between them. DNA for the CDR3: TGTGCCAGCAGCTACGAAGCCGGGGAGCTGTTTTTT. Encoded protein: CASSYEAGELFF. The full variable domain, its missing parts supplied by reference TRBV2 and TRBJ2-2, is EPEVTQTPSHQVTQMGQEVILRCVPISNHLYFYWYRQILGQKVEFLVSFYNNEISEKSEIFDDQFSVERPDGSNFTLKIRSTKLEDSAMYFCASSYEAGELFFGEGSRLTVL.

This CDR3 reads CASTRDSRLSGYTF. CDR3 DNA sequence: TGTGCCAGCACTAGGGACAGTCGACTCTCTGGCTACACCTTC. V gene TRBV2 combines with J gene TRBJ1-2; TRBD1 matches at 7 bases. Germline CDR1 reads SNHLY; CDR2 reads FYNNEI. With 7 bases clipped from V and 7 bases from J, the junction kept 12 bases outside the gene matches. The CDR3 covers 14 residues.

This clone was seen only once. V usage is TRBV5-4 and J usage is TRBJ1-2; D remains ambiguous. This CDR3 has 15 residues. With 4 bases removed from V and 0 bases from J, the gap between germline ends came to 13 bases. The germline gives CDR1 SGHNT, CDR2 YYREEE (reference sequence). This CDR3 is CASSGGLQANYGYTF. CDR3 sequence (DNA): TGTGCCAGCAGCGGTGGACTGCAAGCTAACTATGGCTACACCTTC.

Details on this clone: Other DNA variants within this sample encode the same CDR3. This chain connects TRBV29-1 to TRBJ2-3; TRBD2 agrees at 7 bases. V lost 4 bases to trimming and J lost 3 bases; unmatched junction nucleotides: 4. This CDR3 comprises 13 residues. CDR1 SQVTM and CDR2 ANQGSEA come from the germline V gene. CDR3 in amino acids: CSVGEGGTDTQYF. CDR3 DNA sequence: TGCAGCGTTGGGGAGGGAGGGACAGATACGCAGTATTTT.